The T cell receptor (beta chain) described here comes from a study of beta chain features in type 1 diabetes. Study-level points and caveats: Moderate yet significant TCRB CDR3 shortening was seen in Type 1 diabetes patients in all four CD4+ subsets.

Every participating donor gave one draw, a heparinised blood sample averaging approximately 120 mL. This clone was seen a handful of times. Its antigen remains unidentified. cDNA synthesis used the whole RNA isolate, giving expressed TCRB sequences. Profiled with immunoSEQ multiplex PCR; TCRdb holds only in-frame clones, not every one. This sample has 680,000 or so clones; roughly 13% occur once, and the top ten carry approximately 0.022%. The clonotype was recovered from a man between 18 and 35 years old with type 1 diabetes. Material for sequencing was naive CD4+ T cells from blood.

The CDR3 reads CAISSQGGDSPLHF. Written as DNA, the CDR3 is TGTGCCATCAGTTCTCAGGGAGGGGATTCACCCCTCCACTTT. The V gene is TRBV10-3, the J gene TRBJ1-6; a weak D match, TRBD1 (5 bases). CDR1 and CDR2 from the germline V gene are ENHRY and SYGVKD. The V end lost 5 bases, the J end lost 8 bases, and 13 bases lay between the germline ends. The CDR3 is made up of 14 amino acids.